These 22 T cell receptor beta chains came from one sample sequenced in a study of OX40 agonist ivuxolimab in advanced cancers. Sequencing was performed with immunoSEQ multiplex PCR; in TCRdb, only in-frame clones are kept and a portion is missing. The top ten hold about 11% of the sample, which has about 46,000 clones, about 91% seen once. This specimen was CD4+ or CD8+ T cells sorted from blood, taken in a trial of the OX40 agonist ivuxolimab. These receptors were obtained from an adult with an advanced solid tumor such as melanoma, head and neck, liver or kidney cancer.

This CDR3 reads CASSFQTLLGYTF. CDR3 bases: TGTGCCAGCAGCTTCCAGACCCTCCTTGGCTACACCTTC. V gene TRBV5-5 combines with J gene TRBJ1-2; no firm D call. Trimming cost V 2 bases and J 7 bases, with 12 bases left between them. Germline assignment: CDR1 SGHKS and CDR2 YYEKEE (reference sequence). The CDR3 has 13 residues.

The chain recombines TRBV13 with TRBJ1-1; 10 bases are a match to TRBD1. Germline CDR1 and CDR2: PRHDT and FYEKMQ (reference sequence). The V and J ends lost 6 bases and 5 bases, in that order; junction bases with no gene match: 12. There are 16 residues in the CDR3. The CDR3 spells CASSSNGQGGRTEAFF. CDR3 in DNA: TGTGCCAGCAGTTCCAATGGACAGGGGGGTAGAACTGAAGCTTTCTTT.

This chain links TRBV9 with TRBJ2-3; D not resolved. Trimming stripped 0 bases from V and 2 bases from J, with 10 bases between. CDR1 SGDLS and CDR2 YYNGEE come from the germline V gene. This CDR3 region has 15 residues. CDR3 region: CASSVVWANTDTQYF. The CDR3, as DNA: TGTGCCAGCAGCGTAGTCTGGGCCAACACAGATACGCAGTATTTT.

The genes are TRBV15 and TRBJ1-5, with a possible D match to TRBD1 (5 bases). Germline V gene lookup returns CDR1 LNHNV and CDR2 YYDKDF (reference sequence). The CDR3 contains 18 residues. The V gene lost 1 base and the J gene lost 0 bases, with 16 bases spanning the gap. The CDR3 here is CATSRGLGGAVSNQPQHF. The CDR3 region has the DNA TGTGCCACCAGCAGAGGTCTAGGCGGGGCAGTTAGCAATCAGCCCCAGCATTTT.

In this sample, this clone turned up once. This chain links TRBV15 with TRBJ1-3; D might be TRBD1 (5 bases). This CDR3 is built from 16 residues. Germline V gives CDR1 LNHNV, CDR2 YYDKDF (reference sequence). With 3 bases removed from V and 0 bases from J, the gap between germline ends came to 12 bases. The CDR3 is CATSSGLGDSGNTIYF. DNA of the CDR3: TGTGCCACCAGCAGCGGCCTGGGGGACTCTGGAAACACCATATATTTT.

CDR3 sequence (DNA): TGTGCCAGCAGCTTAGATAAGACACTCTATGGCTACACCTTC. Encoded protein: CASSLDKTLYGYTF. The chain carries TRBV11-2 and TRBJ1-2; D uncertain. CDR1 is SGHAT, CDR2 FQNNGV, per germline. This CDR3 is 14 amino acids long. Trimming shortened V by 0 bases and J by 4 bases, and 9 bases separated the two germline ends.

This chain links TRBV9 with TRBJ2-7, with 7 positions matching TRBD2. The ends lost 3 bases at V and 7 bases at J; junction bases unmatched: 7. Per germline, CDR1 SGDLS and CDR2 YYNGEE. CDR3 length: 13 residues. This chain's CDR3 is CASSAGLVGEQYF. CDR3 in DNA: TGTGCCAGCAGCGCCGGACTAGTCGGTGAGCAGTACTTC.

This chain joins TRBV13 and TRBJ1-5; possible D gene TRBD1, 6 bases. Deletions cut 5 bases from V and 6 bases from J, with 14 bases between. The CDR3 length is 14 residues. The germline gives CDR1 PRHDT, CDR2 FYEKMQ (reference sequence). CDR3 coding DNA: TGTGCCAGCAGCATCAGGGGCCCGGGTCAGCCCCAGCATTTT. Translated, it gives CASSIRGPGQPQHF.

CDR3 in DNA: TGTGCCAGCAGCCCCTTAACCGGAGCTAGCGGGAGGGCCTTGGGCTACGAGCAGTACTTC. Encoded protein: CASSPLTGASGRALGYEQYF. V usage is TRBV7-6 and J usage is TRBJ2-7; TRBD2 matches at 12 bases. CDR1 is SGHVS and CDR2 is FNYEAQ in the germline V gene. This CDR3 is built from 20 residues. Trimming removed 5 bases from V and 3 bases from J; junction bases left unmatched: 20.

The chain couples TRBV30 to TRBJ1-2; D not certain. Trimming removed 5 bases from V and 7 bases from J, with 17 bases in between. Germline V gene data show CDR1 as GTSNPN and CDR2 as SVGIG (reference sequence). CDR3 length: 13 amino acids. The CDR3 sequence is CAWALERRSGYTF. The CDR3 region has the DNA TGTGCCTGGGCCCTCGAACGGCGAAGTGGCTACACCTTC.

J is TRBJ2-2 and V is TRBV9, with 11 bases that match TRBD1. The V and J ends lost 4 bases and 4 bases, in that order; junction bases with no gene match: 6. The germline V gene has CDR1 SGDLS and CDR2 YYNGEE. This CDR3 comprises 16 residues. In nucleotides, the CDR3 is TGTGCCAGCAGCCAACCGGGACAGGGGGTCACCGGGGAGCTGTTTTTT. It specifies CASSQPGQGVTGELFF.

A remark on this clone: One end of the junction does not line up with germline, which may come from a read error. The chain couples TRBV5-8 to TRBJ1-2; D perhaps matches TRBD1 (5 bases). CDR1 and CDR2 (germline): SGHTS, YDEGEE. The CDR3 is 15 amino acids. The CDR3 region has the DNA TGCGCCAGCAGCCAAGATATCGGCAGGGTCTATGGCTACACCTTC. Protein product: CASSQDIGRVYGYTF.

This sequence joins TRBV30 and TRBJ1-2, with TRBD1 as a possible D gene (5 bases). This CDR3 region has 14 residues. With 2 bases removed from V and 2 bases from J, the gap between germline ends came to 12 bases. Germline V gene lookup returns CDR1 GTSNPN and CDR2 SVGIG (reference sequence). CDR3 sequence: CAWSMGERNYGYTF. DNA of the CDR3: TGTGCCTGGAGTATGGGGGAGAGGAACTATGGCTACACCTTC.

V and J are TRBV7-6 and TRBJ2-3; 7 nucleotides line up with TRBD2. Trimming at V came to 5 bases and at J to 0 bases, leaving 5 bases not matched to a gene. The CDR3 is 15 amino acids. Germline lookup yields CDR1 SGHVS and CDR2 FNYEAQ. The CDR3, as DNA: TGTGCCAGCAGCGGGGTAGCGGGTAGCACAGATACGCAGTATTTT. Its translation: CASSGVAGSTDTQYF.

The gene calls are TRBV29-1 and TRBJ2-7; 7 bases match TRBD2. From germline, CDR1 is SQVTM and CDR2 ANQGSEA. V was clipped by 4 bases and J by 2 bases; unmatched bases: 5. The CDR3 loop spans 13 amino acids. CDR3: CSVVGGSTYEQYF. CDR3 DNA: TGCAGCGTTGTGGGGGGGTCAACCTACGAGCAGTACTTC.

The genes are TRBV7-3 and TRBJ1-1; D is unclear. CDR3 size: 12 residues. The germline gives CDR1 SGHTA, CDR2 FQGTGA. Trimming removed 5 bases from V and 7 bases from J, with 11 bases in between. CDR3 DNA sequence: TGTGCCAGCAGCCCGGGAGGGCGTGAAGCTTTCTTT. It specifies CASSPGGREAFF.

This clone was observed a single time. The chain recombines TRBV27 with TRBJ2-1; possibly TRBD2 for D (5 bases). This CDR3 spans 17 amino acids. The V end was cut by 5 bases, the J end by 2 bases, with 19 bases between. Germline lookup yields CDR1 MNHEY and CDR2 SMNVEV (reference sequence). CDR3 region: CASSLATGLAPYNEQFF. The CDR3 DNA reads as TGTGCCAGCAGTCTCGCCACCGGGCTAGCCCCCTACAATGAGCAGTTCTTC.

The CDR3, as DNA: TGTGCCAGCAGATTTACGACCGGGGACGAGCAGTACTTC. This translates into CASRFTTGDEQYF. The chain carries TRBV5-4 and TRBJ2-7; D perhaps matches TRBD2 (5 bases). The ends were cut back, 5 bases at V and 5 bases at J, with 14 bases in the middle. CDR1 is SGHNT and CDR2 is YYREEE in the germline V gene (reference sequence). This CDR3 is 13 amino acids long.

The chain is built from TRBV30 and TRBJ1-1; 7 bases are shared with TRBD1. V gave up 6 bases and J gave up 0 bases; unmatched junction bases: 10. The CDR3 is made up of 15 amino acids. CDR1 is GTSNPN, CDR2 SVGIG, per germline (reference sequence). Written as DNA, the CDR3 is TGTGCCTGTTCTTATGGACAGGCGATGAACACTGAAGCTTTCTTT. Translated: CACSYGQAMNTEAFF.

The V and J genes are TRBV10-3 and TRBJ2-2, with TRBD2 matching over 16 bases. The length of the CDR3 is 17 residues. Germline lookup yields CDR1 ENHRY and CDR2 SYGVKD. V lost 6 bases, J lost 4 bases, and 5 bases stayed unmatched. CDR3 sequence (DNA): TGTGCCATCAGAGGGACTAGCGGGGGGGCAGTCACCGGGGAGCTGTTTTTT. Amino acids: CAIRGTSGGAVTGELFF.

This chain uses TRBV27 with TRBJ2-3; TRBD2 matches 11 bases. The CDR3 loop spans 18 amino acids. Trimming took 6 bases from V and 4 from J; bases not matched to a gene: 15. From germline, CDR1 is MNHEY and CDR2 SMNVEV (reference sequence). The CDR3: CASRLAGDLSLWPDTQYF. DNA for the CDR3: TGTGCCAGCAGACTAGCGGGAGATCTTTCCCTCTGGCCAGATACGCAGTATTTT.

This chain joins TRBV5-5 and TRBJ2-7; TRBD1 might be the D (5 bases). V was pared by 0 bases and J by 0 bases, with 10 bases between. CDR3 size: 15 residues. The germline CDR1 and CDR2 sequences are SGHKS and YYEKEE (reference sequence). Here the CDR3 reads CASSLGDSLSYEQYF. The DNA of the CDR3 is TGTGCCAGCAGCTTGGGCGACAGCCTCTCCTACGAGCAGTACTTC. Based on the CDR3 plus reference TRBV5-5 and TRBJ2-7, the full variable domain is DAGVTQSPTHLIKTRGQQVTLRCSPISGHKSVSWYQQVLGQGPQFIFQYYEKEERGRGNFPDRFSARQFPNYSSELNVNALLLGDSALYLCASSLGDSLSYEQYFGPGTRLTVT.